This T cell receptor beta chain was sequenced in a study of shared clonotypes between healthy human individuals. V shed 4 bases, J shed 0 bases, and the junction held 8 bases outside the gene matches. The CDR3 contains 16 residues. The germline V gene encodes CDR1 SGHNT and CDR2 YYREEE (reference sequence). 200 to 250 ng DNA, around 30,000 T cell genomes, went into each sorted-subset replicate PCR. Libraries were prepared by immunoSEQ multiplex PCR; TCRdb keeps only in-frame clonotypes and omits some of them. Found here are about 1.5 million clones, around 97% of them singletons; the top ten hold approximately 1.2%.

The TCR sequence derives from a man younger than 45 in good health. Sequences were obtained from naive CD4+ T cells sorted from blood. Sample subset: CD45RA+ positively selected. The chain carries TRBV5-4 and TRBJ2-5, with TRBD1 matching 8 bases. As DNA, the CDR3 is TGTGCCAGCAGCCGAAAGGACAGGGCATACCAAGAGACCCAGTACTTC. It yields the protein CASSRKDRAYQETQYF.